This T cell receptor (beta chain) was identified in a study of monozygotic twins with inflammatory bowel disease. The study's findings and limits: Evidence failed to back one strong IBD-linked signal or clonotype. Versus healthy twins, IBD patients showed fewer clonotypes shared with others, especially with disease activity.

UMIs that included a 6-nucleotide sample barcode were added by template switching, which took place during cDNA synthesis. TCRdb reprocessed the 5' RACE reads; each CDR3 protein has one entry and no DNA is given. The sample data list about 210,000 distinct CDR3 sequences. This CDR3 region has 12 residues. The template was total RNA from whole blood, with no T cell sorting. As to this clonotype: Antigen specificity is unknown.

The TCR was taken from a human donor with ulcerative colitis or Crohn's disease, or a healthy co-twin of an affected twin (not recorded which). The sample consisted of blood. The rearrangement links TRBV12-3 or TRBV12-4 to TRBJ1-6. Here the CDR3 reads CASSLPSSPLHF.